The rows below give T cell receptor beta chains drawn from one sample of a study of cytomegalovirus exposure and HLA in healthy donors. Here immunoSEQ multiplex PCR was the method, and the copy in TCRdb shows in-frame clones only, minus some. The sample shows 210,000 or so clones, less than 85% of them seen only once. The sequenced material came from PBMCs. These receptors all come from a young man in good health and CMV-seronegative. The CDR3 runs from the conserved cysteine through the conserved F or W. The order of the fields is CDR3 DNA, CDR3 protein, J gene, clone size, D gene, V gene. The D gene is left open where the match is weak. For some rows the clone size is stated as once, few or many, or as a class when expanded; others skip it.

TGCGCCAGCAGCTTGGGGGGGACTACTGATCAGCCCCAGCATTTT CASSLGGTTDQPQHF TRBJ1-5 . . TRBV5-1
TGTGCCAGCAGCCCAGGGGGAGAGGCTAATGAAAAACTGTTTTTT CASSPGGEANEKLFF TRBJ1-4 . TRBD1 TRBV28
TGCGCCAGCAGCCTGGGCGGGCTAGCGTACAATGAGCAGTTCTTC CASSLGGLAYNEQFF TRBJ2-1 . . TRBV4-1
TGCGCCAGCAGCGGACCGGGACAGGGTGGCTATGGCTACACCTTC CASSGPGQGGYGYTF TRBJ1-2 . TRBD1 TRBV5-1
TGTGCCATCAGTTTACCGGGACAGGGAGACGAGCAGTACTTC CAISLPGQGDEQYF TRBJ2-7 . TRBD1 TRBV10-3
TGTGCCAGTTGTTGGGAGAGGGAGGATACGCAGTATTTT CASCWEREDTQYF TRBJ2-3 . . TRBV6-1
TGTGCCAGTAGTATTATGAGAGCAGGGGAAGAGACCCAGTACTTC CASSIMRAGEETQYF TRBJ2-5 . . TRBV19
TGTGCCAGCTGGGACAGGGGGTTTGGCTACACCTTC CASWDRGFGYTF TRBJ1-2 . TRBD1 TRBV6-5
TGTGCCAGCAGCTTGGGCGGGAGGAAAGTGGAGCAGTACTTC CASSLGGRKVEQYF TRBJ2-7 . TRBD2 TRBV5-8
TGTGCCAGCTCATCTGGAGTTCTAGAGACCCAGTACTTC CASSSGVLETQYF TRBJ2-5 . . TRBV18
TGTGCCAGCAGTTGGACTACCTATAGCTCCTACAATGAGCAGTTCTTC CASSWTTYSSYNEQFF TRBJ2-1 . . TRBV28
TGTGCCTGCCGGGAGAGACTAGCGGGTTACGAGCAGTACTTC CACRERLAGYEQYF TRBJ2-7 . TRBD2 TRBV30
TGTGCCAGCAGTTTAGTGGCTAGCGGAAGCTCCTACGAGCAGTACTTC CASSLVASGSSYEQYF TRBJ2-7 . TRBD2 TRBV27
TGTGCCAGCAGTGAACAAACAGGCACGAACACTGAAGCTTTCTTT CASSEQTGTNTEAFF TRBJ1-1 . . TRBV6-1
TGTGCCAGCAGTGACGTCGGGAGCGGGAGTGTCAATGAGCAGTTCTTC CASSDVGSGSVNEQFF TRBJ2-1 . TRBD2 TRBV2
TGCGCCAGCAGCCCGGGGGGCAATAGCGCTTCCTACGAGCAGTACTTC CASSPGGNSASYEQYF TRBJ2-7 . . TRBV5-1
TGTGCCAGCAGCCGCCCCCGGCGGGAGAAGACAGATACGCAGTATTTT CASSRPRREKTDTQYF TRBJ2-3 . . TRBV12-1
TGCGCCAGCAGCTTGGGTCTGACAGGAACGATCCAAGAGACCCAGTACTTC CASSLGLTGTIQETQYF TRBJ2-5 . . TRBV5-1
TGTGCCAGCAGCAGGCGGGTGGGGGGCTATGGCTACACCTTC CASSRRVGGYGYTF TRBJ1-2 . . TRBV13
TGTGCCAGCAGTGGCGAACTCGGACAGGGGGCAAGGGAGACCCAGTACTTC CASSGELGQGARETQYF TRBJ2-5 . TRBD1 TRBV6-1
TGTGCCAGCAGGGGGAAGGGGAGGGACACTGAAGCTTTCTTT CASRGKGRDTEAFF TRBJ1-1 . . TRBV5-4
TGTGCCAGCAGTTACTCCGGACAGGGCGGCTATGGCTACACCTTC CASSYSGQGGYGYTF TRBJ1-2 . TRBD1 TRBV6-5
TGTGCCAGCAGCGAATGGGGAGGGGCGCCGGGAAACACCATATATTTT CASSEWGGAPGNTIYF TRBJ1-3 . . TRBV6-1
TGTGCCAGCAGGGCCGGGACTACCGCTTCTGGGGCCAACGTCCTGACTTTC CASRAGTTASGANVLTF TRBJ2-6 . TRBD2 TRBV2
TGTGCCTGGAGCGTACGGGTCGGTCCCGGCCGCTCCTACAATGAGCAGTTCTTC CAWSVRVGPGRSYNEQFF TRBJ2-1 . . TRBV30
TGTGCCAGCAGCCCCCCCATTGGCACAGATACGCAGTATTTT CASSPPIGTDTQYF TRBJ2-3 . . TRBV7-2
TGTGCCAGCAGCTTAGTCCAGGGGCTGGGCACAGATACGCAGTATTTT CASSLVQGLGTDTQYF TRBJ2-3 . . TRBV11-2
TGTGCCAGCAGCCTAGACAGGCTTTTGGGCAACGTCCTGACTTTC CASSLDRLLGNVLTF TRBJ2-6 few . TRBV6-5
TGTGCCAGCAGTTACTCTGCGGGAGGTTCCTACAATGAGCAGTTCTTC CASSYSAGGSYNEQFF TRBJ2-1 . TRBD2 TRBV6-5
TGTGCCAGCAGCCAGGGACAGGGAAACTATGGCTACACCTTC CASSQGQGNYGYTF TRBJ1-2 . TRBD1 TRBV5-4
TGTGCCAGCAGCCCCCGTACAGGGCACTATGGCTACACCTTC CASSPRTGHYGYTF TRBJ1-2 . . TRBV9
TGTGCCAGCAGGCAGGGAACCGGGGAGCTGTTTTTT CASRQGTGELFF TRBJ2-2 . . TRBV2
TGTGCCAGCAGCTTGCTCAGGGGGACTGGGGCCAACGTCCTGACTTTC CASSLLRGTGANVLTF TRBJ2-6 . TRBD1 TRBV5-6
TGTGCCAGCAGCCATGGCACCGGGACTAGCAGCTACTACAATGAGCAGTTCTTC CASSHGTGTSSYYNEQFF TRBJ2-1 . TRBD2 TRBV9
TGTGCCAGCAGCTTATGGACTTCGGGCGATTCACCCCTCCACTTT CASSLWTSGDSPLHF TRBJ1-6 . . TRBV7-9
TGTGCCACCAGCAGAGACAGGGGATCCTACAATGAGCAGTTCTTC CATSRDRGSYNEQFF TRBJ2-1 few . TRBV15
TGTGCCAGCAGTTTATACAGGGCGGGCACTGAAGCTTTCTTT CASSLYRAGTEAFF TRBJ1-1 . . TRBV27
TGCGCCAGCAGCTTTCAGGGGGCGCAGGCAGATACGCAGTATTTT CASSFQGAQADTQYF TRBJ2-3 . TRBD1 TRBV5-1
TGCGCCAGCAGCTCAAATGGACAGCCAAATTCACCCCTCCACTTT CASSSNGQPNSPLHF TRBJ1-6 . . TRBV5-1
TGTGCCTGGATGGGCCAGGGCAAGGATGGCTACACCTTC CAWMGQGKDGYTF TRBJ1-2 . . TRBV30
TGTGCCAGCTCACCATCGGAGAGCTCCTACAATGAGCAGTTCTTC CASSPSESSYNEQFF TRBJ2-1 few . TRBV18
TGTGCCAGCAGCGTCTTTCAGGGGACGGAAACTGGAAACACCATATATTTT CASSVFQGTETGNTIYF TRBJ1-3 . . TRBV9
TGTGCCAGCAGTTTCTGGACTAGCCTCGGTGAGCAGTTCTTC CASSFWTSLGEQFF TRBJ2-1 . TRBD2 TRBV2
TGTGCCTGGTGTGTTTCAGGCAATCAGCCCCAGCATTTT CAWCVSGNQPQHF TRBJ1-5 . . TRBV30
TGTGCCAGCAGCTTAGAGGGGACAGGGTTGAACACTGAAGCTTTCTTT CASSLEGTGLNTEAFF TRBJ1-1 . TRBD1 TRBV7-6
. CASRFPDRVGVGNQPRHF TRBJ1-5 few . TRBV11-3
TGTGCCAGCACCTTATCGGGACAGGGACACGAGCAGTACTTC CASTLSGQGHEQYF TRBJ2-7 . TRBD1 TRBV18
TGCGCCAGCAGTAACACGGGACAGGGGTCGTCTAATGAGCAGTTCTTC CASSNTGQGSSNEQFF TRBJ2-1 . TRBD1 TRBV10-1